The 9 T cell receptor beta chains presented below share a single source sample, sequenced in a study of T cell repertoires in cytomegalovirus infection. In TCRdb, the reads were re-called with MiXCR into one record per CDR3 protein. This sample has around 110,000 distinct CDR3 sequences, with over 9.5% found just once. These TCRs are of unknown antigen specificity. The sequenced sample was PBMCs, sequenced either directly or after in vitro stimulation (not recorded which). These receptors were obtained from a human donor in good health (CMV status not recorded). Some clones in this sample may be carry-over from other donors' samples.

This clonotype was recorded many times. V usage is TRBV10-2 and J usage is TRBJ1-2; 8 bases are a match to TRBD1. V lost 10 bases, J lost 0 bases, and 10 bases stayed unmatched. The CDR3 runs to 15 residues. Germline lookup yields CDR1 WSHSY and CDR2 SAAADI. CDR3: CATGQGWGSNYGYTF. CDR3 DNA: TGCGCCACCGGACAGGGCTGGGGATCTAACTATGGCTACACCTTC.

The chain links TRBV29-1 to TRBJ1-2, with TRBD1 as a possible D gene (6 bases). The CDR3 runs to 16 residues. CDR1 SQVTM and CDR2 ANQGSEA come from the germline V gene. V was pared by 0 bases and J by 2 bases, with 16 bases between. The CDR3 sequence: CSVEDSGQPYNYGYTF. CDR3 in DNA: TGCAGCGTTGAAGATTCAGGACAGCCTTACAACTATGGCTACACCTTC.

This clonotype was observed at least ten times. This sequence joins TRBV12-3 or TRBV12-4 and TRBJ1-2, with unresolved D. The CDR3 has 14 residues. Trimming removed 4 bases from V and 0 bases from J, with 9 bases in between. The CDR3 is CASSSPPANYGYTF. Written as DNA, the CDR3 is TGTGCCAGCAGTTCCCCTCCGGCTAACTATGGCTACACCTTC.

The genes are TRBV11-2 and TRBJ1-1; D unresolved. Germline CDR1 is SGHAT and CDR2 is FQNNGV. Trimming shortened V by 0 bases and J by 10 bases, and 9 bases separated the two germline ends. The CDR3 consists of 12 residues. Here the CDR3 DNA reads TGTGCCAGCAGCTTAGATCGGGTGGCAGCTTTCTTT. This encodes CASSLDRVAAFF.

This clonotype occurred a few times. The rearrangement uses TRBV4-1 and TRBJ2-7, with 8 bases identical to TRBD2. V lost 0 bases to trimming and J lost 5 bases; unmatched junction nucleotides: 9. The CDR3 is 16 residues long. Germline values: CDR1 MGHRA, CDR2 YSYEKL. CDR3 protein: CASSQDQSGSLHEQYV. The CDR3 bases are TGCGCCAGCAGCCAAGATCAGAGCGGGAGTCTCCACGAGCAGTACGTC.

The chain links TRBV12-3 or TRBV12-4 to TRBJ1-3; D gene unclear. The V and J ends lost 2 bases and 2 bases respectively, with 10 bases between them. This CDR3 has 15 amino acids. DNA of the CDR3: TGTGCCAGCAGTTTAAGGGTCGGGGCTGGAAACACCATATATTTT. Amino acid sequence: CASSLRVGAGNTIYF.

This chain uses TRBV6-5 with TRBJ1-5, with a tentative D call TRBD1 (6 bases). V dropped 0 bases and J dropped 7 bases, with 13 bases sitting between them. This CDR3 comprises 15 residues. The V gene's germline CDR1 is MNHEY and CDR2 SVGAGI. The CDR3 region is CASSYSSGQGQPQHF. In nucleotides, the CDR3 is TGTGCCAGCAGTTACTCGAGTGGGCAGGGGCAGCCCCAGCATTTT.

V is TRBV7-9 and J is TRBJ2-1; D might be TRBD1 (6 bases). Germline CDR1 and CDR2: SEHNR and FQNEAQ (reference sequence). Between the trimmed V and J ends, which lost 4 bases and 7 bases, there was a span of 8 bases. The CDR3 loop spans 12 amino acids. The CDR3 here is CASSYRENEQFF. In nucleotides, the CDR3 is TGTGCCAGCAGCTACAGGGAAAATGAGCAGTTCTTC.

This clonotype was observed at least ten times. This sequence joins TRBV20-1 and TRBJ1-6; 8 bases line up with TRBD1. The CDR3 sequence is 13 residues long. Germline trimming cut 5 bases from V and 5 bases from J; bases unmatched to any gene: 2. CDR1 and CDR2 from the germline V gene are DFQATT and SNEGSKA (reference sequence). The CDR3 loop is CSAGTGNNSPLHF. CDR3 nucleotides: TGCAGTGCTGGGACAGGCAATAATTCACCCCTCCACTTT.